This is a list of T cell receptor beta chains from one sample in a study of T cell repertoires in MIS-A myocarditis. Profiling relied on immunoSEQ multiplex PCR, and the TCRdb table lists in-frame clones only, not all of them. The sample yields 13,000 to 15,000 clones, roughly 74% seen once. The source material was left ventricle heart tissue obtained at autopsy. These receptors came from a man between 18 and 35 years old with fulminant myocarditis from multisystem inflammatory syndrome in adults (MIS-A) after COVID-19. CDR3s include the opening cysteine and the closing phenylalanine or tryptophan. The D gene is left open where the match is weak. The size entry is marked missing in some rows and otherwise reads once, few, many or a size class.

v_gene,d_gene,j_gene,abundance,CDR3nt,CDR3aa
TRBV4-2,.,TRBJ2-7,.,TGTGCCAGCAGCCTATTCACTGGACTTAATCGGGGCGAGCAGTACTTC,CASSLFTGLNRGEQYF
TRBV5-6,.,TRBJ2-7,.,TGTGCCAGCAGCTTGTTATTTAGGCAGGCAGGCGTCGAGCAGTACTTC,CASSLLFRQAGVEQYF
TRBV2,.,TRBJ2-3,.,TGTGCCAGCAGTGTGAGCCGGTCTAGCACAGATACGCAGTATTTT,CASSVSRSSTDTQYF
TRBV30,.,TRBJ1-2,.,TGTGCCTGGAGTTGGGGTTCGGGCTACACCTTC,CAWSWGSGYTF
TRBV5-1,.,TRBJ2-3,once,TGCGCCAGCAGCACCACCGGACGGCACCAAGGAAGTACGCAGTATTTT,CASSTTGRHQGSTQYF
TRBV12-3/TRBV12-4,.,TRBJ2-7,.,TGTGCCAGCAGTTTACTTGTACGAGGAGGTTGGTACTTC,CASSLLVRGGWYF
TRBV18,.,TRBJ2-7,.,TGTGCCAGCTCACAAACAGGAAGCACGAACGAGCAGTACTTC,CASSQTGSTNEQYF
TRBV29-1,.,TRBJ1-4,.,TGCAGCGCCCGGCAGGGGAGGGAGGAAAAACTGTTTTTT,CSARQGREEKLFF
TRBV4-1,.,TRBJ2-2,.,TGCGCCAGCAGCCCAAGACGGGGCACCGGGGAGCTGTTTTTT,CASSPRRGTGELFF
TRBV19,TRBD1,TRBJ1-4,.,TGTGCCAGTAGCCCAGATCACAGGGGACGAGAAAAACTGTTTTTT,CASSPDHRGREKLFF
TRBV12-3/TRBV12-4,TRBD1,TRBJ1-1,few,TGTGCCAGCAAGGGACAGATGAACACTGAAGCTTTCTTT,CASKGQMNTEAFF
TRBV7-9,TRBD2,TRBJ2-5,.,TGTGCCAGCAGTCTACCACTCGGACTAGCGGGAGACCAAGAGACCCAGTACTTC,CASSLPLGLAGDQETQYF
TRBV28,.,TRBJ1-2,few,TGTGCCAGCAGTTGGATAGGGCAGGGACATGGCTACACCTTC,CASSWIGQGHGYTF
TRBV6-5,.,TRBJ1-3,.,TGTGCCAGCAGCCTACAGACTACTGGAAACACCATATATTTT,CASSLQTTGNTIYF
TRBV9,TRBD2,TRBJ2-2,.,TGTGCCAGCAGCGTAGGGCCTAGCGGGGGGAACACCGGGGAGCTGTTTTTT,CASSVGPSGGNTGELFF
TRBV28,TRBD1,TRBJ1-4,.,TGTGCCAGCAGTCCCCCGGGACAGGGGAAAGAAAAACTGTTTTTT,CASSPPGQGKEKLFF
TRBV11-3,.,TRBJ2-3,once,TGTGCCAGCAGCTTAGGCAGGGTCTATGGCACAGATACGCAGTATTTT,CASSLGRVYGTDTQYF
TRBV11-2,.,TRBJ2-7,.,TGTGCCAGCAGCTTAGAAAACATTGCGGGGGAGCAGTACTTC,CASSLENIAGEQYF
TRBV24-1,TRBD1,TRBJ1-5,.,TGTGCCATACGGGACAGGCGGAAATATAGCAATCAGCCCCAGCATTTT,CAIRDRRKYSNQPQHF
TRBV7-2,.,TRBJ2-7,.,TGTGCCAGCAGCTTCCAGGTTGCGACCTACGAGCAGTACTTC,CASSFQVATYEQYF
TRBV27,.,TRBJ2-7,few,TGTGCCAGCAGTTTATCGGCAGCCTACGAGCAGTACTTC,CASSLSAAYEQYF
TRBV6-6,.,TRBJ1-5,.,TGTGCCAGCAGGGGACATTTGAAGGATCAGCCCCAGCATTTT,CASRGHLKDQPQHF
TRBV5-1,.,TRBJ1-2,once,TGCGCCAGCAGCTTCGGAGGGGAGGATGGCTACACCTTC,CASSFGGEDGYTF
TRBV7-9,.,TRBJ1-1,.,TGTGCCAGCAGCCCGACGGAGAACACTGAAGCTTTCTTT,CASSPTENTEAFF
TRBV5-1,TRBD2,TRBJ2-5,once,TGCGCCAGCAGCCTGGGACTAGCGGGGGGGTCCGAGACCCAGTACTTC,CASSLGLAGGSETQYF
TRBV24-1,TRBD1,TRBJ1-2,.,TGTGCCACCAGTGATTTAGGGAGGGACAGAGGCTACACCTTC,CATSDLGRDRGYTF
TRBV6-6,.,TRBJ1-2,.,TGTGCCAGCAGTTACCGGACTGGCTACACCTTC,CASSYRTGYTF
TRBV4-1,.,TRBJ2-1,.,TGCGCCAGCAGCCAAAGAGCCCAGAGCTATAATGAGCAGTTCTTC,CASSQRAQSYNEQFF